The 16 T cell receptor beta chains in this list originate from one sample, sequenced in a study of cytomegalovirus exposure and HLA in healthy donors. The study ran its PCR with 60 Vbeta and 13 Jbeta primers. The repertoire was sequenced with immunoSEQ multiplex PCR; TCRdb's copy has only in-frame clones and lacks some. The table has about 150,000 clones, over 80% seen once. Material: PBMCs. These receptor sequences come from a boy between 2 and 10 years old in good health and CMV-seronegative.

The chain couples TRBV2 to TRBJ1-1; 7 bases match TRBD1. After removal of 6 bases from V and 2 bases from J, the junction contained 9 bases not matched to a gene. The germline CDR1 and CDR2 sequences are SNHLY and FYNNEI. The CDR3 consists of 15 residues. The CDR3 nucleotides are TGTGCCAGCAGCTTGTGGGGGACAGTTAACACTGAAGCTTTCTTT. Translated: CASSLWGTVNTEAFF.

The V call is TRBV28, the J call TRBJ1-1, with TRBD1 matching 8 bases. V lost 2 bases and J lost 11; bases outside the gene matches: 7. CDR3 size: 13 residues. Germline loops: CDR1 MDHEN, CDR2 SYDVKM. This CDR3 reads CASSLLQGVGAFF. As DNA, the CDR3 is TGTGCCAGCAGTTTACTACAGGGGGTTGGCGCTTTCTTT.

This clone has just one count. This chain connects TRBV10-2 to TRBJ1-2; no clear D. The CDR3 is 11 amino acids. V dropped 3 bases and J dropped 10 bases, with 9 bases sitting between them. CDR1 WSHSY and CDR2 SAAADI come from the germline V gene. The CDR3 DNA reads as TGCGCCAGCAGTGATTTGGCAAACTACACCTTC. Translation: CASSDLANYTF.

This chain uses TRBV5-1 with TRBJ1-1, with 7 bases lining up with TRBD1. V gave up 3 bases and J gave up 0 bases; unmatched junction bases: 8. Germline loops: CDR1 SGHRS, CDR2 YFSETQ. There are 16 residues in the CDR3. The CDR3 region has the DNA TGCGCCAGCAGCTACCGGGACAGCGTTATGAACACTGAAGCTTTCTTT. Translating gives CASSYRDSVMNTEAFF.

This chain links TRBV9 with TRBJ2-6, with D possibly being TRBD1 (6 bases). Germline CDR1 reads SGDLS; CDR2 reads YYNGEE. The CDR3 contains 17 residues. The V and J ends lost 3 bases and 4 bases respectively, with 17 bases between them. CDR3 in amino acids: CASSARVAGVGANVLTF. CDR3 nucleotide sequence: TGTGCCAGCAGCGCTCGAGTCGCAGGGGTCGGGGCCAACGTCCTGACTTTC.

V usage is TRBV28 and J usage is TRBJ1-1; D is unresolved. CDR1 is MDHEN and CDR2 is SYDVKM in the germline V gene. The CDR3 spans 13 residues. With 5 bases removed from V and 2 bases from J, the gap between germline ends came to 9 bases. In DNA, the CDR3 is TGTGCCAGCAGTCAACCAGGTAACACTGAAGCTTTCTTT. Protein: CASSQPGNTEAFF.

The CDR3 here is CASSFPGVLKSSGNTIYF. The CDR3 region has the DNA TGTGCCAGCAGCTTCCCGGGGGTCCTGAAGAGCTCTGGAAACACCATATATTTT. The chain couples TRBV11-1 to TRBJ1-3; possibly TRBD1 for D (5 bases). The V and J ends lost 3 bases and 0 bases respectively, with 18 bases between them. The CDR3 is made up of 18 amino acids. The germline gives CDR1 SGHAT, CDR2 FQDESV (reference sequence).

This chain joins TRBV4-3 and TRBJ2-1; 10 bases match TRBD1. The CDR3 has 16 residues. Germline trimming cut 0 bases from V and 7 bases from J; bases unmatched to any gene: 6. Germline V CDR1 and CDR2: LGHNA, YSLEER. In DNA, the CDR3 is TGCGCCAGCAGCCAAGATTTGGGACAGGGGATTAATGAGCAGTTCTTC. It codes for CASSQDLGQGINEQFF.

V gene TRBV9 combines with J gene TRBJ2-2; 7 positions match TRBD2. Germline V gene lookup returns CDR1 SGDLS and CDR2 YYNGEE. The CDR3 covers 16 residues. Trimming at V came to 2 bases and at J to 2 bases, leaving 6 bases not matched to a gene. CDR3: CASSVGGNSNTGELFF. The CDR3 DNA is TGTGCCAGCAGCGTGGGAGGGAATTCTAACACCGGGGAGCTGTTTTTT.

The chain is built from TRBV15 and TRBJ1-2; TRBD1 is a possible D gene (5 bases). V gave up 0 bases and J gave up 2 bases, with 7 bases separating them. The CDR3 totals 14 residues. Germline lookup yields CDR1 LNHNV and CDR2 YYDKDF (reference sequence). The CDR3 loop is CATSRDPGNYGYTF. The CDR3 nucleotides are TGTGCCACCAGCAGAGATCCAGGGAACTATGGCTACACCTTC.

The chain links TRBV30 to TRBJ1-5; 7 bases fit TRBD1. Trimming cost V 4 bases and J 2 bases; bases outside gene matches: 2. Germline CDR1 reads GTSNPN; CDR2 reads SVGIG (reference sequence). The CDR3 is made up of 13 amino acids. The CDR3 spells CAWNRGRNQPQHF. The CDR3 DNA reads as TGTGCCTGGAACAGGGGCCGCAATCAGCCCCAGCATTTT.

DNA of the CDR3: TGTGCCAGCAGCCAAGATCCCTCGACTCCAACCTACGAGCAGTACTTC. Amino acids: CASSQDPSTPTYEQYF. The gene calls are TRBV14 and TRBJ2-7; no clear D gene. The V gene's germline CDR1 is SGHDN and CDR2 FVKESK. Trimming cost V 0 bases and J 2 bases, with 14 bases left between them. The CDR3 covers 16 residues.

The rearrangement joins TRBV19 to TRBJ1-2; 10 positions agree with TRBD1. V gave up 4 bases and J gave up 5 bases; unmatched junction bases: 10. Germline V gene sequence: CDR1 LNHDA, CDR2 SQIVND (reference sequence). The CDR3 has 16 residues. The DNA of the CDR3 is TGTGCCAGTAGTACTGACCGCCGGACAGGGGGATATGGCTACACCTTC. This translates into CASSTDRRTGGYGYTF. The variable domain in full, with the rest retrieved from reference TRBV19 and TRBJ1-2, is DGGITQSPKYLFRKEGQNVTLSCEQNLNHDAMYWYRQDPGQGLRLIYYSQIVNDFQKGDIAEGYSVSREKKESFPLTVTSAQKNPTAFYLCASSTDRRTGGYGYTFGSGTRLTVV.

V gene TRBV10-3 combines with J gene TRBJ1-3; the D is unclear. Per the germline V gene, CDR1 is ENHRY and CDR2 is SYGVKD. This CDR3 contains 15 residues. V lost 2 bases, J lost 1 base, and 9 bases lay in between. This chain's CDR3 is CAISERGESGNTIYF. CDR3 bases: TGTGCCATCAGTGAGAGAGGTGAATCTGGAAACACCATATATTTT.

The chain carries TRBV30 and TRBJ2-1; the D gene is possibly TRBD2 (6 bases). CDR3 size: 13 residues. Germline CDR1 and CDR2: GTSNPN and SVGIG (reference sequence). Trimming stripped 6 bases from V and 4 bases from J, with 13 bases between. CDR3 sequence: CACSRAGYNEQFF. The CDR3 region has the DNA TGTGCCTGTTCCCGGGCGGGATACAATGAGCAGTTCTTC.

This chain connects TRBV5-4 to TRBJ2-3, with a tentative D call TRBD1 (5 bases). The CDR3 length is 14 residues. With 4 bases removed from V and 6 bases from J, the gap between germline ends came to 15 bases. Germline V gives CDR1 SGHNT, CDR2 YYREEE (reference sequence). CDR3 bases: TGTGCCAGCAGCCTTCCAGGGATATCGGATACGCAGTATTTT. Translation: CASSLPGISDTQYF.